This T cell receptor (beta chain) derives from a study of T-cell reconstitution after alpha-beta-depleted transplantation in children. Trimming cost V 2 bases and J 4 bases, with 14 bases left between them. The CDR3 contains 14 residues. The germline gives CDR1 SQVTM, CDR2 ANQGSEA. This clonotype has just a few counts. Library preparation (for TCRbeta) was performed with unique molecular identifiers. TCRdb itself ran the PCR reads through MiXCR, one entry per CDR3 protein. Among roughly 500,000 distinct CDR3 sequences, around an eighth were seen once, and the ten largest hold 4.5% to 6%. The rearrangement joins TRBV29-1 to TRBJ1-2; D may be TRBD1 (6 bases). This sample comprised PBMCs from the stem cell graft donor, obtained from the stem cell graft. The sequence was obtained from a human donor who donated a stem cell graft to a child with combined immunodeficiency. CDR3 DNA sequence: TGCAGCGTTGAAAATCCGGGGGCCTTCTATGGCTACACCTTC. Its protein is CSVENPGAFYGYTF.